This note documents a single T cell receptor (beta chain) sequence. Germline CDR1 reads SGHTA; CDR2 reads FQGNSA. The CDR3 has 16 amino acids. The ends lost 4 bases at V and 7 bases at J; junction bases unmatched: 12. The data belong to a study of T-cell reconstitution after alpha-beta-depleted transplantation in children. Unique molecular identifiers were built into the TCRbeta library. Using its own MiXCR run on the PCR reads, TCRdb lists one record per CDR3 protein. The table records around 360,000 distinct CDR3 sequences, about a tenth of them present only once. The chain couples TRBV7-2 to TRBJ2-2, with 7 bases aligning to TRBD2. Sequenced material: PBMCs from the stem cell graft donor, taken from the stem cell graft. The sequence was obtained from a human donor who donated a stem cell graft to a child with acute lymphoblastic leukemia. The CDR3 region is CASSSSRRGVIGELFF. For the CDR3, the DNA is TGTGCCAGCAGCTCCTCGCGACGGGGGGTTATCGGGGAGCTGTTTTTT. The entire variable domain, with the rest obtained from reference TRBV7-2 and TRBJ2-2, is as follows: GAGVSQSPSNKVTEKGKDVELRCDPISGHTALYWYRQSLGQGLEFLIYFQGNSAPDKSGLPSDRFSAERTGGSVSTLTIQRTQQEDSAVYLCASSSSRRGVIGELFFGEGSRLTVL.